This T cell receptor beta chain was captured in a study of persistence of HIV-infected CD4 T cells. CDR1 is DFQATT, CDR2 SNEGSKA, per germline (reference sequence). This CDR3 contains 9 residues. V dropped 3 bases and J dropped 8 bases, with 4 bases sitting between them. Sequencing used immunoSEQ version 4 in survey mode. The assay was immunoSEQ multiplex PCR, and TCRdb's table has in-frame clones only and misses some. The table has about 43,000 clones, around three quarters seen once; the top ten hold 14%. As regards this clone: Its cognate antigen is unknown.

Cells were stimulated with overlapping HIV-1 Gag 15-mer peptides. CD40L-negative CD69-negative CD45RO-high memory CD4+ T cells were sorted as populations depleted of antigen-responding cells. These HIV-1-infected adults initiated suppressive ART in chronic infection. CD8-depleted PBMCs were stimulated roughly 18 hours with anti-CD28/CD49d costimulation, CD40-blocking antibody and enfuvirtide. The source material was CD4+ T cells sorted from PBMCs after roughly 18-hour stimulation, sampled from a patient who received antiretroviral therapy. The rearrangement uses TRBV20-1 and TRBJ1-2; D call uncertain. The source is an adult man with HIV who was CMV-seropositive. CDR3 sequence: CSASSGYTF. For the CDR3, the DNA is TGCAGTGCTAGTTCAGGCTACACCTTC.